This TCR beta chain was captured in a study of T cells in localized non-small cell lung cancer. Profiling relied on immunoSEQ multiplex PCR, and the TCRdb table lists in-frame clones only, not all of them. The table includes some 9,600 clones, 90% detected once. Comment on this clone: Its antigen is unidentified.

The study's findings and limits: Longer overall survival was linked to higher blood T cell density.

The germline V gene has CDR1 KGHSY and CDR2 FQNENV. The CDR3 is 13 residues long. V was trimmed by 0 bases and J by 6 bases, leaving 9 bases between them. The sequencing here drew on peripheral blood, taken before any cancer treatment. The clonotype originates from a male donor aged 60 or over with stage III squamous cell lung carcinoma. The rearrangement uses TRBV16 and TRBJ2-7; D is perhaps TRBD1 (5 bases). CDR3 DNA: TGTGCCAGCAGCCAATCGACAGTCTCCGAGCAGTACTTC. This sequence encodes CASSQSTVSEQYF.